This TCR beta chain was retrieved from a study of T-cell memory formation after mild COVID-19. Study-wide context: Largely, the TCR clusters proved donor specific. Study-wide points: Certain responding clones were present in pre-infection memory, suggesting participation of cross-reactive memory. Clones that contracted from day 15 to 85 had balanced CD4/CD8; later expanders were CD4+ biased.

This clonotype was recorded many times. The antigen is not known. With constant-segment primers, 5'RACE yielded cDNA libraries of TCR alpha and TCR beta that carried sample barcodes and UMIs. TCRdb itself ran the 5' RACE reads through MiXCR, one entry per CDR3 protein. The table includes 200,000 to 250,000 distinct CDR3 sequences, approximately 16% detected once. This TCR was sampled from a man aged 18 to 35 who had mild COVID-19 (a few samples of this study predate the infection). Cell type and time point are not known. The material sequenced was PBMCs or a T cell subset sorted from them (not recorded which).

CDR3 sequence (DNA): TGTGCCAGCTCACCGCGGTTAGCGGGGGGGCGTAATGAGCAGTTCTTC. Translation: CASSPRLAGGRNEQFF. The rearrangement uses TRBV18 and TRBJ2-1, with 11 bases matching TRBD2. This CDR3 is built from 16 residues. The ends lost 3 bases at V and 7 bases at J; junction bases unmatched: 8. Germline CDR1 and CDR2: KGHSH and LQKENI.